This T cell receptor (beta chain) is drawn from a study of blood T cell repertoires in COVID-19. Study-wide context: The United States, Italy and Spain supplied acute and convalescent COVID-19 samples. PBMCs, B-cell-depleted T cells, or T cells were the source of the cDNA or gDNA that made up the material.

This clone was seen a few times. Assay used: immunoSEQ multiplex PCR; TCRdb lists only in-frame clones, some missing. The sample consists of approximately 270,000 clones, approximately 91% of them appearing once. Per the germline V gene, CDR1 is SNHLY and CDR2 is FYNNEI. Germline trimming cut 8 bases from V and 4 bases from J; bases unmatched to any gene: 11. CDR3 size: 15 residues. In terms of age and location, participants ranged from roughly 18 to 95 years and lived in approximately 26 US areas. Researchers sorted participants into cohorts using their self-reported clinical history. Sequenced material: PBMCs or T cells enriched from blood (not recorded which). This receptor was obtained from a human donor in a cohort exposed to, infected with or recovered from COVID-19 (not recorded which). The donor label of this sample is uncertain. The V and J genes are TRBV2 and TRBJ1-3; 7 positions agree with TRBD1. The CDR3 DNA follows: TGTGCCAGCCGTCCGCCTCCGGGACAGGGAAACACCATATATTTT. It codes for CASRPPPGQGNTIYF. Looking up the rest from reference TRBV2 and TRBJ1-3 gives the full variable domain: EPEVTQTPSHQVTQMGQEVILRCVPISNHLYFYWYRQILGQKVEFLVSFYNNEISEKSEIFDDQFSVERPDGSNFTLKIRSTKLEDSAMYFCASRPPPGQGNTIYFGEGSWLTVV.